These 8 T cell receptor beta chains originate from one sample sequenced in a study of human T cells and chemical hapten exposure. TCRdb redid the calling of the RACE reads with MiXCR, one entry per CDR3 protein. The table shows around 40,000 distinct CDR3 sequences, with 12% occurring only once. The sample's time point: patch test 3, about 24 weeks after DPC sensitization. The treatment is: therapeutic diphenylcyclopropenone sensitization with weekly scalp DPC. The starting material, unfractionated whole blood, was used for total RNA extraction. The source material was whole blood, sampled in connection with sensitization to the hapten diphenylcyclopropenone (DPC). All receptors derive from a woman between 40 and 50 years old with alopecia areata. Some clones in this sample may be carry-over from other donors' samples.

This clonotype was observed many times. The chain carries TRBV28 and TRBJ2-7; either TRBD1 or TRBD2 may fit D (5 bases each). Germline V lookup: CDR1 MDHEN, CDR2 SYDVKM. V was trimmed by 7 bases and J by 1 base, leaving 8 bases between them. This CDR3 contains 12 residues. CDR3 sequence: CASTGRSYEQYF. CDR3 in DNA: TGTGCCAGCACGGGACGGTCCTACGAGCAGTACTTC.

This clonotype was seen repeatedly, ten times or more. The chain uses TRBV12-3 or TRBV12-4 and TRBJ2-5; TRBD1 matches 7 bases. Trimming removed 3 bases from V and 5 bases from J; junction bases left unmatched: 3. This CDR3 is built from 13 residues. This CDR3 reads CASSLGRGETQYF. DNA for the CDR3: TGTGCCAGCAGTTTGGGCAGGGGGGAGACCCAGTACTTC.

V usage is TRBV20-1 and J usage is TRBJ1-3; no reliable D call. This CDR3 spans 9 amino acids. Germline V CDR1 and CDR2: DFQATT, SNEGSKA (reference sequence). The ends were cut back, 6 bases at V and 8 bases at J, with 5 bases in the middle. CDR3 DNA sequence: TGCAGTGCCCGGGACACCATATATTTT. Its translation: CSARDTIYF.

A few counts support this clonotype. This CDR3 reads CASSLGTGGLVGEQFF. The CDR3 coding sequence is TGTGCCAGCAGTTTAGGTACGGGAGGCTTGGTTGGTGAGCAGTTCTTC. The chain links TRBV27 to TRBJ2-1; 7 bases match TRBD2. Germline V gene sequence: CDR1 MNHEY, CDR2 SMNVEV (reference sequence). The CDR3 is 16 residues long. V shed 2 bases, J shed 9 bases, and the junction held 13 bases outside the gene matches.

This clonotype was seen many times. V is TRBV27 and J is TRBJ2-7, with D maybe TRBD2 (6 bases). CDR1 and CDR2 (germline): MNHEY, SMNVEV (reference sequence). With 8 bases removed from V and 0 bases from J, the gap between germline ends came to 17 bases. The CDR3 has 15 amino acids. CDR3 residues: CASRQGLHNSYEQYF. CDR3 DNA: TGTGCCAGCCGTCAAGGACTACACAACTCCTACGAGCAGTACTTC.

The V call is TRBV28, the J call TRBJ1-1; weak D call: TRBD1 (5 bases). Between the trimmed V and J ends, which lost 5 bases and 6 bases, there was a span of 13 bases. From germline, CDR1 is MDHEN and CDR2 SYDVKM. This CDR3 region has 13 residues. CDR3 protein: CASSTYRISEAFF. The CDR3 DNA reads TGTGCCAGCAGTACCTACAGGATTTCTGAAGCTTTCTTT.

This clonotype was detected many times. The rearrangement uses TRBV29-1 and TRBJ2-1, with D unclear. The CDR3 sequence is 10 residues long. Germline V CDR1 and CDR2: SQVTM, ANQGSEA. Trimming took 3 bases from V and 7 from J, leaving 4 bases between them. CDR3: CSVDGNEQFF. Written as DNA, the CDR3 is TGCAGCGTTGACGGAAATGAGCAGTTCTTC.

The V gene is TRBV7-6, the J gene TRBJ2-7; 9 nucleotides align to TRBD1. The CDR3 length is 16 residues. The ends lost 0 bases at V and 5 bases at J; junction bases unmatched: 8. Germline V lookup: CDR1 SGHVS, CDR2 FNYEAQ. CDR3 bases: TGTGCCAGCAGCTTAGCGTCGGGACAGGGATTCGACGAGCAGTACTTC. It is translated as CASSLASGQGFDEQYF.